The 18 T cell receptor beta chains below come from one sample, sequenced in a study of naive and memory T cell subsets. An equimolar mix of two oligonucleotides served as the beta constant-region primer for TRBC1 and TRBC2. TCRdb reprocessed the UMI-ligation and nested PCR reads with MiXCR, giving one entry per CDR3 protein. The data hold around 160,000 distinct CDR3 sequences, with approximately 15% observed a single time. Material: naive CD4+ T cells from blood. The receptors come from a human donor in good health.

This clonotype was observed a handful of times. The J gene is TRBJ2-5, the V gene TRBV29-1; the match to TRBD1 covers 9 bases. CDR3 length: 13 residues. Germline trimming cut 4 bases from V and 4 bases from J; bases unmatched to any gene: 4. The germline V gene encodes CDR1 SQVTM and CDR2 ANQGSEA. DNA for the CDR3: TGCAGCGTTGTAACAGGGGGCTTAGAGACCCAGTACTTC. Translated, it gives CSVVTGGLETQYF.

This chain links TRBV6-5 with TRBJ1-2; D gene uncertain. The ends were cut back, 2 bases at V and 0 bases at J, with 10 bases in the middle. Germline-derived CDR1 and CDR2 are MNHEY and SVGAGI. This CDR3 spans 15 amino acids. CDR3 nucleotides: TGTGCCAGCAGTTACCTCCTCGGTTCTAACTATGGCTACACCTTC. Residues: CASSYLLGSNYGYTF.

This clonotype was observed a few times. The chain combines TRBV12-3 or TRBV12-4 with TRBJ2-7; the match to TRBD2 covers 16 bases. With V trimmed by 8 bases and J by 4 bases, 8 bases remained unmatched. The length of the CDR3 is 16 residues. CDR3 in amino acids: CASGGLAGGIEYEQYF. In DNA form, the CDR3 reads TGTGCCAGCGGGGGACTAGCGGGAGGGATTGAATACGAGCAGTACTTC.

This clonotype was counted between two and nine times. V and J are TRBV15 and TRBJ2-5, with D possibly matching TRBD2 (6 bases). Germline CDR1 reads LNHNV; CDR2 reads YYDKDF (reference sequence). Deletions cut 6 bases from V and 4 bases from J, with 12 bases between. This CDR3 is built from 13 residues. CDR3 sequence reads: CATREGYRETQYF. As DNA, the CDR3 is TGTGCCACCAGGGAGGGGTACCGAGAGACCCAGTACTTC.

This clonotype has a handful of counts. The chain has TRBV28 and TRBJ1-5; the D gene is possibly TRBD1 (5 bases). V was cut by 4 bases and J by 3 bases, with 13 bases left in between. Germline V lookup: CDR1 MDHEN, CDR2 SYDVKM. The CDR3 length is 15 residues. CDR3 DNA sequence: TGTGCCAGCAGTTCCCCCCAGGGAAACAATCAGCCCCAGCATTTT. This sequence encodes CASSSPQGNNQPQHF.

This clonotype came up many times. The chain carries TRBV11-2 and TRBJ2-4, with D perhaps matching TRBD2 (6 bases). Between the trimmed V and J ends, which lost 2 bases and 15 bases, there was a span of 20 bases. Germline values: CDR1 SGHAT, CDR2 FQNNGV. This CDR3 is 14 amino acids long. CDR3 amino acids: CASSLKSLAAPPYF. CDR3 in DNA: TGTGCCAGCAGCTTAAAGAGTTTAGCGGCCCCTCCGTACTTC.

The chain employs TRBV6-2 or TRBV6-3 and TRBJ2-3, with TRBD2 matching 13 bases. V was clipped by 7 bases and J by 0 bases; unmatched bases: 16. From germline, CDR1 is MNHEY and CDR2 SVGEGT. The CDR3 extends over 20 amino acids. CDR3 nucleotide sequence: TGTGCCAGCACTCGATCGACCGGGACTAGCGGGATCGCGAGCACAGATACGCAGTATTTT. Translating it yields CASTRSTGTSGIASTDTQYF.

A few counts support this clonotype. This chain uses TRBV20-1 with TRBJ2-7; D is ambiguous. The germline V gene encodes CDR1 DFQATT and CDR2 SNEGSKA (reference sequence). V was shortened by 0 bases and J by 0 bases, with 9 bases between the two germline ends. The CDR3 is 14 amino acids. CDR3 nucleotides: TGCAGTGCTAGAGATGTGGGCAACTCCTACGAGCAGTACTTC. Its translation: CSARDVGNSYEQYF.

This clonotype was observed a few times. CDR3 residues: CASGWGLTDTQYF. In nucleotides, the CDR3 is TGTGCTAGTGGTTGGGGACTCACAGATACGCAGTATTTT. This chain links TRBV12-5 with TRBJ2-3, with D maybe TRBD2 (6 bases). The CDR3 is made up of 13 amino acids. Deletions cut 4 bases from V and 2 bases from J, with 7 bases between. Per the germline V gene, CDR1 is LGHNT and CDR2 is FRNRAP. The full variable domain, rest sourced from reference TRBV12-5 and TRBJ2-3, is DARVTQTPRHKVTEMGQEVTMRCQPILGHNTVFWYRQTMMQGLELLAYFRNRAPLDDSGMPKDRFSAEMPDATLATLKIQPSEPRDSAVYFCASGWGLTDTQYFGPGTRLTVL.

This clonotype was detected only a few times. The rearrangement joins TRBV6-5 to TRBJ2-7, with D uncertain. The CDR3 runs 13 residues. Per the germline V gene, CDR1 is MNHEY and CDR2 is SVGAGI. The V end was cut by 7 bases, the J end by 2 bases, with 12 bases between. This CDR3 is CASTGPSTYEQYF. In nucleotides, the CDR3 is TGTGCCAGCACTGGTCCAAGCACCTACGAGCAGTACTTC.

The V and J genes are TRBV5-1 and TRBJ2-3, with 11 nucleotides matching TRBD2. Germline loops: CDR1 SGHRS, CDR2 YFSETQ. V shed 4 bases and J 4 bases; nucleotides not matched to a gene: 8. This CDR3 has 16 amino acids. The chain's CDR3 is CASSPGLAGWSDTQYF. For the CDR3, the DNA is TGCGCCAGCAGCCCAGGACTAGCGGGTTGGTCAGATACGCAGTATTTT.

This clonotype was seen only a few times. The chain couples TRBV10-3 to TRBJ2-5; 9 positions agree with TRBD1. Unmatched junction bases numbered 15, after V lost 2 bases and J lost 2 bases. The CDR3 is 19 residues long. Germline-derived CDR1 and CDR2 are ENHRY and SYGVKD. CDR3 protein: CAISELGPGTGSGQETQYF. CDR3 DNA sequence: TGTGCCATCAGTGAGCTAGGCCCGGGGACAGGGTCGGGTCAAGAGACCCAGTACTTC.

This clonotype was found a few times. V and J are TRBV11-2 and TRBJ2-3, with D uncertain. Trimming removed 2 bases from V and 5 bases from J, with 14 bases in between. The germline V gene encodes CDR1 SGHAT and CDR2 FQNNGV. The CDR3 is 15 residues long. CDR3 residues: CASSLNRAGGDTQYF. DNA of the CDR3: TGTGCCAGCAGCTTAAATCGGGCTGGTGGAGATACGCAGTATTTT.

The chain joins TRBV15 to TRBJ1-2; D is uncertain. The CDR3 is 14 amino acids. V lost 2 bases and J lost 4, with 11 bases in between. The germline V gene has CDR1 LNHNV and CDR2 YYDKDF (reference sequence). In DNA form, the CDR3 reads TGTGCCACCAGCAGAACATCCTCCACCTATGGCTACACCTTC. Translated, it gives CATSRTSSTYGYTF.

In its sample, this clonotype was seen a few times. V usage is TRBV19 and J usage is TRBJ2-3; D may be TRBD2 (6 bases). V was shortened by 4 bases and J by 5 bases, with 13 bases between the two germline ends. This CDR3 has 14 amino acids. Germline-derived CDR1 and CDR2 are LNHDA and SQIVND (reference sequence). This chain's CDR3 is CASSNRGNGDTQYF. CDR3 coding DNA: TGTGCCAGTAGTAACCGGGGGAACGGAGATACGCAGTATTTT. Full variable domain (outside the CDR3, taken from reference TRBV19 and TRBJ2-3): DGGITQSPKYLFRKEGQNVTLSCEQNLNHDAMYWYRQDPGQGLRLIYYSQIVNDFQKGDIAEGYSVSREKKESFPLTVTSAQKNPTAFYLCASSNRGNGDTQYFGPGTRLTVL.

This clonotype was detected only a few times. This chain connects TRBV19 to TRBJ2-7; 7 bases are a match to TRBD1. The germline V gene encodes CDR1 LNHDA and CDR2 SQIVND (reference sequence). The CDR3 runs to 15 residues. The trim removed 7 bases at V and 0 bases at J, leaving 9 bases unmatched. CDR3 sequence: CASNPGTALSYEQYF. The CDR3 DNA follows: TGTGCCAGTAATCCCGGGACAGCACTCTCCTACGAGCAGTACTTC.

The chain joins TRBV20-1 to TRBJ2-3; D is possibly TRBD1 or TRBD2 (5 bases each). The length of the CDR3 is 15 residues. V lost 1 base and J 6 bases, leaving 17 bases between the germline ends. Germline CDR1 DFQATT, CDR2 SNEGSKA (reference sequence). CDR3 amino acids: CSARVPGRDPDTQYF. The CDR3 nucleotides read TGCAGTGCTAGAGTACCGGGACGCGACCCGGATACGCAGTATTTT.

The chain combines TRBV2 with TRBJ1-4; no reliable D call. Trimming stripped 2 bases from V and 4 bases from J, with 8 bases between. From germline, CDR1 is SNHLY and CDR2 FYNNEI. This CDR3 is 14 amino acids long. CDR3 region: CASSELQCNEKLFF. The DNA for the CDR3 is TGTGCCAGCAGTGAACTACAGTGTAATGAAAAACTGTTTTTT.